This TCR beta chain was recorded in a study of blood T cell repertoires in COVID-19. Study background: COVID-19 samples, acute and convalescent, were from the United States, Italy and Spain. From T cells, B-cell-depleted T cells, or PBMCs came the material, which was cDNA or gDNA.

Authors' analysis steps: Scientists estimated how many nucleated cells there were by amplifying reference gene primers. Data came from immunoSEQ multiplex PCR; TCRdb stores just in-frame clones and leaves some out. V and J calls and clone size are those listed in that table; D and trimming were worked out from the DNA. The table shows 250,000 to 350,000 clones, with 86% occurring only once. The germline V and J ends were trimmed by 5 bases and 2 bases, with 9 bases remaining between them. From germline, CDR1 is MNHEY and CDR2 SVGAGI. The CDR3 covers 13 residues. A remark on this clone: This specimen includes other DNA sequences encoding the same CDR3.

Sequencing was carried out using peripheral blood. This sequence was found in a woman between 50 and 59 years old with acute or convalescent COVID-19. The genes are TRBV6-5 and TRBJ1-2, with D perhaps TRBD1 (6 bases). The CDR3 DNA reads TGTGCCAGCAGTCCGACAGGAAACTATGGCTACACCTTC. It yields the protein CASSPTGNYGYTF.